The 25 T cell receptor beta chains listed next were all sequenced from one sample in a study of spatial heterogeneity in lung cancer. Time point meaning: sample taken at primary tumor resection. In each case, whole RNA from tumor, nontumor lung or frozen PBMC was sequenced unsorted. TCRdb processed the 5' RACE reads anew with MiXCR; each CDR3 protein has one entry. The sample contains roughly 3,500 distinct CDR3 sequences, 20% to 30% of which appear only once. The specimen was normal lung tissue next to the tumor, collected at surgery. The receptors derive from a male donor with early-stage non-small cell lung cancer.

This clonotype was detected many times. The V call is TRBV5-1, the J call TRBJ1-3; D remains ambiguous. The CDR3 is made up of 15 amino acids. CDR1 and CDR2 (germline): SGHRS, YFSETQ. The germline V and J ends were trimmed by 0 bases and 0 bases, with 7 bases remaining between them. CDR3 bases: TGCGCCAGCAGCTTGGGCCAGGCCTCTGGAAACACCATATATTTT. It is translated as CASSLGQASGNTIYF. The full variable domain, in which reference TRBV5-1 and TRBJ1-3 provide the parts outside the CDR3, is KAGVTQTPRYLIKTRGQQVTLSCSPISGHRSVSWYQQTPGQGLQFLFEYFSETQRNKGNFPGRFSGRQFSNSRSEMNVSTLELGDSALYLCASSLGQASGNTIYFGEGSWLTVV.

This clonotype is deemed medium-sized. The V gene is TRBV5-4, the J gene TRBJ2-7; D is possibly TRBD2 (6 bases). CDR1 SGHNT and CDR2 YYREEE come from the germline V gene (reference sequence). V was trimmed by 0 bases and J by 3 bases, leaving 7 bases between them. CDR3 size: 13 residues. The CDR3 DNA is TGTGCCAGCAGCTTGGTCGGGGGCTACGAGCAGTACTTC. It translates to CASSLVGGYEQYF.

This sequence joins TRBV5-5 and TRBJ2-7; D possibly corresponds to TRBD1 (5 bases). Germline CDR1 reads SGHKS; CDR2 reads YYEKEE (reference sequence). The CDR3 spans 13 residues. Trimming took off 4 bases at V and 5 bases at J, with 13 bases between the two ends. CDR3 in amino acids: CASSPQGYHEQYF. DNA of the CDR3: TGTGCCAGCAGCCCGCAGGGTTACCACGAGCAGTACTTC.

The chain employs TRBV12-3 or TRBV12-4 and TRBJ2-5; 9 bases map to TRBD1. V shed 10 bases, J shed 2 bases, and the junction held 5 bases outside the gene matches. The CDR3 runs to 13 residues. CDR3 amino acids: CATGDRAQETQYF. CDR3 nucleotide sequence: TGTGCCACCGGGGACAGGGCTCAAGAGACCCAGTACTTC.

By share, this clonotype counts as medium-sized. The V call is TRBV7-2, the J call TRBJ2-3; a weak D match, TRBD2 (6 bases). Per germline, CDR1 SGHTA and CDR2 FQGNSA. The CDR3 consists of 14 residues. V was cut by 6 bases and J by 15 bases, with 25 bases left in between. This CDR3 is CASSPPTGTRIVYF. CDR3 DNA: TGTGCCAGCAGTCCACCTACCGGGACTCGTATTGTATATTTT.

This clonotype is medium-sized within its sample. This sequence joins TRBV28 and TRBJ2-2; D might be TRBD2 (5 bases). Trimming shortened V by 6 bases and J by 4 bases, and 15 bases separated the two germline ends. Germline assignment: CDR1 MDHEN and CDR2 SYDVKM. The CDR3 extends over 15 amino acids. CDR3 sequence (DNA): TGTGCCAGCAGCCGTATCGGGCGGGCCACCGGGGAGCTGTTTTTT. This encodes CASSRIGRATGELFF.

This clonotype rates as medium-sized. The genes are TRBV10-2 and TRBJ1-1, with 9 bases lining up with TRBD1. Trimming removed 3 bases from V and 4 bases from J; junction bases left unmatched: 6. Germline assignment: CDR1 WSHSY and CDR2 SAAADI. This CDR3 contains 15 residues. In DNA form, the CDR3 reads TGCGCCAGCAGTGAAGGCAGACAGGGGGTCACTGAAGCTTTCTTT. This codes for CASSEGRQGVTEAFF.

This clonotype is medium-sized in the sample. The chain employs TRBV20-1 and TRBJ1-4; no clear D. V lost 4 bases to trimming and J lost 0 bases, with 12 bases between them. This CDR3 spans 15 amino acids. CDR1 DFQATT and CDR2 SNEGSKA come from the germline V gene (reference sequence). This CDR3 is CSATIDSSTNEKLFF. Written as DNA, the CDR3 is TGCAGTGCTACAATAGACTCCTCAACTAATGAAAAACTGTTTTTT.

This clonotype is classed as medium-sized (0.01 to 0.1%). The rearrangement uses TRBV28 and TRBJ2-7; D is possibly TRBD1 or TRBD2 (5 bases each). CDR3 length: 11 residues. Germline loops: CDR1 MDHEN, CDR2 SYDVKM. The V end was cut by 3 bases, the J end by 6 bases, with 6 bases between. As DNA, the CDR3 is TGTGCCAGCAGTTTGGGGGTCGAGCAGTACTTC. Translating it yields CASSLGVEQYF. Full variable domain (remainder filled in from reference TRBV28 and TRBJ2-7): DVKVTQSSRYLVKRTGEKVFLECVQDMDHENMFWYRQDPGLGLRLIYFSYDVKMKEKGDIPEGYSVSREKKERFSLILESASTNQTSMYLCASSLGVEQYFGPGTRLTVT.

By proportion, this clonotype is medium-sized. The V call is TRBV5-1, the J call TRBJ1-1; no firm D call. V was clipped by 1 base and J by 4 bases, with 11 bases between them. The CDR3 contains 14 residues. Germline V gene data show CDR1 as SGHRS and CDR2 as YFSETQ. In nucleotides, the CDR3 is TGCGCCAGCAGCTTGAATAGTGAAGCCACTGAAGCTTTCTTT. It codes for CASSLNSEATEAFF. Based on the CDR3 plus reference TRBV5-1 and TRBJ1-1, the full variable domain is KAGVTQTPRYLIKTRGQQVTLSCSPISGHRSVSWYQQTPGQGLQFLFEYFSETQRNKGNFPGRFSGRQFSNSRSEMNVSTLELGDSALYLCASSLNSEATEAFFGQGTRLTVV.

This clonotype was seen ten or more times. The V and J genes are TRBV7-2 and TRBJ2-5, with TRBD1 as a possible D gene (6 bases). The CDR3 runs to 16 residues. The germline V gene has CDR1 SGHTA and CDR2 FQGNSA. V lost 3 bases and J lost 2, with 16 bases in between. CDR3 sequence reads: CASSLRRTDRQETQYF. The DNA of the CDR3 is TGTGCCAGCAGCTTGAGGAGGACCGACAGGCAAGAGACCCAGTACTTC.

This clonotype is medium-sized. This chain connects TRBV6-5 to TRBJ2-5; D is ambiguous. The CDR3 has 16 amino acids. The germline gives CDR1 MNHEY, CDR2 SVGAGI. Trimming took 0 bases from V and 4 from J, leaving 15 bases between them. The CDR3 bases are TGTGCCAGCAGTTACTCTTTCCCTCCTCAAGGAGAGACCCAGTACTTC. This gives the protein CASSYSFPPQGETQYF.

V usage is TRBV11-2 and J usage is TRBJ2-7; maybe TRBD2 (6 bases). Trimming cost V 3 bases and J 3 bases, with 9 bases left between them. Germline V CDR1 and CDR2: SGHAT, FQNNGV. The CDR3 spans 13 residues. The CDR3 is CASSFQAGYEQYV. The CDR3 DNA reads TGTGCCAGCAGCTTCCAAGCGGGCTACGAGCAGTACGTC.

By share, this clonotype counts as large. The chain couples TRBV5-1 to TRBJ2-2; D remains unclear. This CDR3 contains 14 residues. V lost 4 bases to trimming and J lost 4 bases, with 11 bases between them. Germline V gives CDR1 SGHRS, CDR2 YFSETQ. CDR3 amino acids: CASSEVVGTGELFF. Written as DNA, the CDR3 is TGCGCCAGCAGCGAGGTAGTCGGCACCGGGGAGCTGTTTTTT.

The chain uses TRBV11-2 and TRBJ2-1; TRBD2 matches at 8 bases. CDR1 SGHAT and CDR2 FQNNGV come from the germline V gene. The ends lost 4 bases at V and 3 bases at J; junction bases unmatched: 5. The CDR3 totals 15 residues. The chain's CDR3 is CASSSRGGDYNEQFF. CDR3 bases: TGTGCCAGCAGCTCCCGGGGGGGCGACTACAATGAGCAGTTCTTC.

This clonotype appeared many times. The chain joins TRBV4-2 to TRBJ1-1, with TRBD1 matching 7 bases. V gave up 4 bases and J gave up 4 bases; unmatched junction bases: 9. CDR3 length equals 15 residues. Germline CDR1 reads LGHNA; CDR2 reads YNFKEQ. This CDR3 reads CASSPSQGGSTEAFF. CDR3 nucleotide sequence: TGTGCCAGCAGCCCCTCTCAGGGGGGCTCCACTGAAGCTTTCTTT.

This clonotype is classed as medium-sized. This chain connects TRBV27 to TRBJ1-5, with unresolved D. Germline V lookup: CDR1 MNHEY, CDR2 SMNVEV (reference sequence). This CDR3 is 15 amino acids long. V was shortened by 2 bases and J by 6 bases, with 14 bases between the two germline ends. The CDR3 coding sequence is TGTGCCAGCAGTTTAATTGGCCGTCCGAGTCAGCCCCAGCATTTT. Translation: CASSLIGRPSQPQHF.

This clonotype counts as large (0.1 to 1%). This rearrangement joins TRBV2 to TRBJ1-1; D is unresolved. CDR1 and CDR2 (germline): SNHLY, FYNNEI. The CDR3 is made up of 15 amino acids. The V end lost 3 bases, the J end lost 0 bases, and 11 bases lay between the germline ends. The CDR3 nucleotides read TGTGCCAGCAGTGACAACAGCGCCATGAACACTGAAGCTTTCTTT. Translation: CASSDNSAMNTEAFF.

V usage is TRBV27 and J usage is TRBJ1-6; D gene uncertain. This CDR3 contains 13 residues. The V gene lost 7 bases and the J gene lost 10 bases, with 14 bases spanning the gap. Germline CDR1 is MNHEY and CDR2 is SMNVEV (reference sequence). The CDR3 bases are TGTGCCAGCAATGGAAGGGTAGGGTCACCCCTCCACTTT. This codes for CASNGRVGSPLHF.

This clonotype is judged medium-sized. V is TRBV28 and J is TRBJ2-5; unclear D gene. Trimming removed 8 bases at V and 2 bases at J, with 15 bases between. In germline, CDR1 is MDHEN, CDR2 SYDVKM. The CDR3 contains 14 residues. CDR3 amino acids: CASPPGPQQETQYF. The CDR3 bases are TGTGCCAGCCCCCCCGGGCCGCAGCAAGAGACCCAGTACTTC.

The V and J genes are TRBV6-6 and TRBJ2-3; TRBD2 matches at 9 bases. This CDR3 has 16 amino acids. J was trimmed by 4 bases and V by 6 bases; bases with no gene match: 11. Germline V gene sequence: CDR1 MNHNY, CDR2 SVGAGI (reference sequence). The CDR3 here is CASSSYDEREADTQYF. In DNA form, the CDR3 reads TGTGCCAGCAGCTCTTACGACGAGCGGGAGGCAGATACGCAGTATTTT.

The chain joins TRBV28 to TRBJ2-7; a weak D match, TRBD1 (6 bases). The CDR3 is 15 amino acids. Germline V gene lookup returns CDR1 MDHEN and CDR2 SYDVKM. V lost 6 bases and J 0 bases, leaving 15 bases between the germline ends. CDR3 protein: CASRATGFTSYEQYF. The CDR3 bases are TGTGCCAGCAGAGCCACAGGGTTTACCTCCTACGAGCAGTACTTC.

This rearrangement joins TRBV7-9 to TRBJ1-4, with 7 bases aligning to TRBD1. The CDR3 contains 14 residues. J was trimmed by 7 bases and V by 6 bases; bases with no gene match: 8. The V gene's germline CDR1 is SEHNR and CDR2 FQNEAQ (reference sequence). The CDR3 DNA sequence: TGTGCCAGCAGTGCTGGGACAGAGGGTGAAAAACTGTTTTTT. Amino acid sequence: CASSAGTEGEKLFF.

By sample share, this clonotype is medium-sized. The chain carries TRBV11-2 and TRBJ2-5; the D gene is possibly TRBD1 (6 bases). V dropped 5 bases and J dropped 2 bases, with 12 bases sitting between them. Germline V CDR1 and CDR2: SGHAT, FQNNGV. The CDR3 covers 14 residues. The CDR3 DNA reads TGTGCCAGCAGCCAGGGGACCTTACAAGAGACCCAGTACTTC. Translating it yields CASSQGTLQETQYF.

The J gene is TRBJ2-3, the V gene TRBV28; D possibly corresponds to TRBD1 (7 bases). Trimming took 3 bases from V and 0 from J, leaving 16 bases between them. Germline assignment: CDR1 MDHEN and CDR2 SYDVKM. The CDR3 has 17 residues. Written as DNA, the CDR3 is TGTGCCAGCAGTTTGCCCTTGACAGGGACTAGCACAGATACGCAGTATTTT. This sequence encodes CASSLPLTGTSTDTQYF.